This entry features one T cell receptor beta chain sequence. From germline, CDR1 is SGHRS and CDR2 YFSETQ. Losses at the gene ends were 0 bases for V and 4 bases for J; bases not matched to a gene: 6. The CDR3 is 15 amino acids. Sequencing used immunoSEQ multiplex PCR; TCRdb keeps in-frame clones, though not all of them. The table records about 320,000 clones, roughly nine tenths of them present only once. This specimen belongs to a study of blood T cell repertoires in COVID-19. The sample consisted of PBMCs or T cells enriched from blood (not recorded which). V is TRBV5-1 and J is TRBJ2-7; 8 bases align to TRBD1. The sequence derives from a man aged 60 to 69 who had recovered from COVID-19. Here the CDR3 reads CASSLEDRDFYEQYF. For the CDR3, the DNA is TGCGCCAGCAGCTTGGAGGACAGGGATTTTTACGAGCAGTACTTC.